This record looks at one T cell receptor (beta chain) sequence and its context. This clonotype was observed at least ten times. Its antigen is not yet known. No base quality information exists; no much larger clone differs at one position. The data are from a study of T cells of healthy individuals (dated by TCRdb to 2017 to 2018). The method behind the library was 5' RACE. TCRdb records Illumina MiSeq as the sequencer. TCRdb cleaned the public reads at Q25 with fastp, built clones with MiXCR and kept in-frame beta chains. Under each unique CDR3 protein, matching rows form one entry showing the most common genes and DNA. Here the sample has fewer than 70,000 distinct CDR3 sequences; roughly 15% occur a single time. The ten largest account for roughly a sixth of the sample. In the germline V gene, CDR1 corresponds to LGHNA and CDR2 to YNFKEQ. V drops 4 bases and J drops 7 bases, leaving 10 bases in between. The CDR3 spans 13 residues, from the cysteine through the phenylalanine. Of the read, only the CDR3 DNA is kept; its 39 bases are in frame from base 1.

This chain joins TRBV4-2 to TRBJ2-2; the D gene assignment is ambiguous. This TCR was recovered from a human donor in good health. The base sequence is TGTGCCAGCAGCCCCTCAGGTGGCGGGGAGCTGTTTTTT. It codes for CASSPSGGGELFF.